A selection of T cell receptor beta chains follows, all from one sample in a study of identical twins. Using its own MiXCR run on the 5' RACE reads, TCRdb lists one record per CDR3 protein. The table lists 300,000 to 400,000 distinct CDR3 sequences, around an eighth of them singletons. The same data also went into a second study, on yellow fever vaccine responses in identical twins.

The sample was CD8+ T cells sorted from blood. The origin of the receptors is a woman between 18 and 29 years old in good health. The CDR3 runs from the conserved cysteine through the conserved F or W. The order of the fields is V gene, clone size, J gene, D gene, CDR3 protein, CDR3 DNA. The D gene is left open where the match is weak. Some rows mark clone size as missing; the rest say once, few, many or name a class of expanded clone.

V gene: TRBV6-2/TRBV6-3; clone size: few; J gene: TRBJ2-2; D gene: -; CDR3 protein: CASSYPGGYGTGELFF; CDR3 DNA: TGTGCCAGCAGTTATCCTGGGGGCTACGGCACCGGGGAGCTGTTTTTT
V gene: TRBV5-1; clone size: few; J gene: TRBJ1-1; D gene: TRBD1; CDR3 protein: CASSSSDRGYTEAFF; CDR3 DNA: TGCGCCAGCAGCAGCTCAGACAGGGGTTACACTGAAGCTTTCTTT
V gene: TRBV2; clone size: -; J gene: TRBJ2-3; D gene: TRBD2; CDR3 protein: CASSDQAGGMVADTQYF; CDR3 DNA: TGTGCCAGCAGTGATCAAGCGGGGGGGATGGTGGCAGATACGCAGTATTTT
V gene: TRBV6-2/TRBV6-3; clone size: many; J gene: TRBJ2-1; D gene: TRBD2; CDR3 protein: CASSSPNSGRAGEQFF; CDR3 DNA: TGTGCCAGCAGTTCGCCAAATAGCGGGAGGGCTGGTGAGCAGTTCTTC
V gene: TRBV4-1; clone size: -; J gene: TRBJ2-1; D gene: TRBD2; CDR3 protein: CASSPSPLADYEQFF; CDR3 DNA: TGCGCCAGCAGCCCCAGCCCTCTAGCGGACTATGAGCAGTTCTTC
V gene: TRBV7-9; clone size: many; J gene: TRBJ2-1; D gene: TRBD2; CDR3 protein: CASSEETSGVLVNEQFF; CDR3 DNA: TGTGCCAGCAGCGAAGAGACTAGCGGGGTTCTTGTCAATGAGCAGTTCTTC
V gene: TRBV20-1; clone size: many; J gene: TRBJ1-2; D gene: TRBD1; CDR3 protein: CSAREQEEGAMRGYTF; CDR3 DNA: TGCAGTGCTAGAGAACAGGAGGAGGGGGCAATGAGAGGCTACACCTTC
V gene: TRBV9; clone size: many; J gene: TRBJ2-4; D gene: TRBD1; CDR3 protein: CASSVGTGENIQYF; CDR3 DNA: TGTGCCAGCAGCGTCGGGACAGGGGAAAACATTCAGTACTTC
V gene: TRBV4-1; clone size: -; J gene: TRBJ2-1; D gene: TRBD2; CDR3 protein: CASSQPVAGPYNEQFF; CDR3 DNA: TGCGCCAGCAGCCAGCCCGTAGCGGGTCCCTACAATGAGCAGTTCTTC
V gene: TRBV6-5; clone size: few; J gene: TRBJ2-1; D gene: TRBD2; CDR3 protein: CASSYSSQRDYNEQFF; CDR3 DNA: TGTGCCAGCAGTTACTCATCCCAGCGGGATTACAATGAGCAGTTCTTC
V gene: TRBV20-1; clone size: few; J gene: TRBJ2-7; D gene: -; CDR3 protein: CSARVASYEQYF; CDR3 DNA: TGCAGTGCTAGAGTCGCCTCCTACGAGCAGTACTTC
V gene: TRBV12-3/TRBV12-4; clone size: few; J gene: TRBJ1-5; D gene: -; CDR3 protein: CASSLGGDSNQPQHF; CDR3 DNA: TGTGCCAGCAGTTTAGGGGGGGATAGCAATCAGCCCCAGCATTTT
V gene: TRBV20-1; clone size: -; J gene: TRBJ2-3; D gene: -; CDR3 protein: CSATTSTDTQYF; CDR3 DNA: TGCAGTGCCACTACAAGCACAGATACGCAGTATTTT
V gene: TRBV12-3/TRBV12-4; clone size: few; J gene: TRBJ2-1; D gene: -; CDR3 protein: CASGGLIEQFF; CDR3 DNA: TGTGCCAGTGGGGGCTTAATTGAGCAGTTCTTC
V gene: TRBV29-1; clone size: -; J gene: TRBJ2-5; D gene: TRBD2; CDR3 protein: CSYSPGGPRETQYF; CDR3 DNA: TGCAGCTATAGTCCGGGAGGGCCGCGAGAGACCCAGTACTTC
V gene: TRBV18; clone size: -; J gene: TRBJ2-3; D gene: -; CDR3 protein: CASSPMEGQIDTQYF; CDR3 DNA: TGTGCCAGCTCACCAATGGAGGGACAAATAGATACGCAGTATTTT
V gene: TRBV11-2; clone size: many; J gene: TRBJ2-3; D gene: -; CDR3 protein: CASSFETADTQYF; CDR3 DNA: TGTGCCAGCAGCTTCGAAACCGCAGATACGCAGTATTTT
V gene: TRBV29-1; clone size: few; J gene: TRBJ1-1; D gene: TRBD1; CDR3 protein: CSVDRGGTEAFF; CDR3 DNA: TGCAGCGTTGACAGGGGGGGCACTGAAGCTTTCTTT
V gene: TRBV2; clone size: few; J gene: TRBJ1-2; D gene: -; CDR3 protein: CASYSNTGYGYTF; CDR3 DNA: TGTGCCAGCTATTCCAACACGGGGTATGGCTACACCTTC
V gene: TRBV10-3; clone size: many; J gene: TRBJ1-4; D gene: -; CDR3 protein: CAISELGYEEKLFF; CDR3 DNA: TGTGCCATCAGTGAGCTAGGGTACGAGGAAAAACTGTTTTTT
V gene: TRBV13; clone size: few; J gene: TRBJ2-7; D gene: -; CDR3 protein: CASSLGGGRYEQYF; CDR3 DNA: TGTGCCAGCAGCTTAGGCGGTGGGCGCTACGAGCAGTACTTC
V gene: TRBV29-1; clone size: -; J gene: TRBJ2-7; D gene: -; CDR3 protein: CSVSEDSYEQYF; CDR3 DNA: TGCAGCGTTTCAGAAGACAGCTACGAGCAGTACTTC
V gene: TRBV15; clone size: few; J gene: TRBJ2-5; D gene: -; CDR3 protein: CATSRDPSGQYQYF; CDR3 DNA: TGTGCCACCAGCAGAGATCCGAGTGGGCAGTACCAGTACTTC
V gene: TRBV28; clone size: -; J gene: TRBJ1-2; D gene: -; CDR3 protein: CASSFPRASNYGYTF; CDR3 DNA: TGTGCCAGCAGTTTCCCCCGGGCAAGCAACTATGGCTACACCTTC
V gene: TRBV27; clone size: once; J gene: TRBJ2-7; D gene: -; CDR3 protein: CASSWGSGSSYEQYF; CDR3 DNA: TGTGCCAGCAGTTGGGGTTCGGGGAGCAGCTACGAGCAGTACTTC
V gene: TRBV6-5; clone size: few; J gene: TRBJ2-1; D gene: -; CDR3 protein: CASSFIASIQYNEQFF; CDR3 DNA: TGTGCCAGCAGTTTTATCGCGTCGATCCAGTACAATGAGCAGTTCTTC
V gene: TRBV4-2; clone size: -; J gene: TRBJ2-3; D gene: -; CDR3 protein: CASSQVGAGPADTQYF; CDR3 DNA: TGTGCCAGCAGCCAAGTGGGGGCCGGGCCGGCAGATACGCAGTATTTT
V gene: TRBV3-1; clone size: -; J gene: TRBJ1-2; D gene: -; CDR3 protein: CASSQDHTEIYGYTF; CDR3 DNA: TGTGCCAGCAGCCAAGATCATACCGAAATCTATGGCTACACCTTC
V gene: TRBV7-7; clone size: -; J gene: TRBJ2-1; D gene: TRBD2; CDR3 protein: CASSLGTRLAGANNEQFF; CDR3 DNA: TGTGCCAGCAGCTTAGGGACTAGACTAGCGGGAGCGAACAATGAGCAGTTCTTC
V gene: TRBV5-6; clone size: -; J gene: TRBJ2-1; D gene: -; CDR3 protein: CASSPGASSYNEQFF; CDR3 DNA: TGTGCCAGCAGCCCCGGGGCGAGCTCCTACAATGAGCAGTTCTTC
V gene: TRBV14; clone size: -; J gene: TRBJ1-1; D gene: TRBD1; CDR3 protein: CASSYTRTGGLNTEAFF; CDR3 DNA: TGTGCCAGCAGTTACACCCGGACAGGGGGCCTGAACACTGAAGCTTTCTTT
V gene: TRBV5-1; clone size: many; J gene: TRBJ1-2; D gene: -; CDR3 protein: CASSLVWGKKIYGYTF; CDR3 DNA: TGCGCCAGCAGCTTGGTGTGGGGTAAGAAGATCTATGGCTACACCTTC
V gene: TRBV10-3; clone size: few; J gene: TRBJ1-5; D gene: -; CDR3 protein: CATRGLVSNQPQHF; CDR3 DNA: TGTGCCACTCGGGGGCTGGTGAGCAATCAGCCCCAGCATTTT
V gene: TRBV23-1; clone size: many; J gene: TRBJ2-6; D gene: -; CDR3 protein: CASRGTGFNGGTSESGANVLTF; CDR3 DNA: TGCGCCAGCAGGGGCACAGGTTTTAACGGGGGAACCTCGGAATCTGGGGCCAACGTCCTGACTTTC
V gene: TRBV7-8; clone size: few; J gene: TRBJ2-7; D gene: -; CDR3 protein: CASSRTRPMDEQYF; CDR3 DNA: TGTGCCAGCAGCCGGACCAGGCCCATGGACGAGCAGTACTTC
V gene: TRBV24-1; clone size: many; J gene: TRBJ2-1; D gene: -; CDR3 protein: CATGDNNEQFF; CDR3 DNA: TGTGCCACCGGGGACAACAATGAGCAGTTCTTC